The 9 T cell receptor beta chains below all came from one sample that was sequenced in a study of CD8+ T cells in alopecia areata. Once RNA had been extracted, it was reverse transcribed into cDNA to act as the sequencing template. Clones were read by immunoSEQ multiplex PCR, and TCRdb kept only the in-frame ones, dropping some. The sample lists roughly 150,000 clones, over 80% occurring once. Sequenced here: CD8+ T cells sorted from blood, sampled at week 0. The receptors were gathered from a human donor with alopecia areata.

J is TRBJ2-5 and V is TRBV5-1; 8 positions agree with TRBD2. The CDR3 consists of 15 residues. Trimming removed 2 bases from V and 5 bases from J; junction bases left unmatched: 8. Germline V gene lookup returns CDR1 SGHRS and CDR2 YFSETQ. The CDR3 region is CASSFYDGGAETQYF. The CDR3 DNA is TGCGCCAGCAGCTTTTACGACGGGGGGGCGGAGACCCAGTACTTC. The complete variable domain, with remaining parts taken from reference TRBV5-1 and TRBJ2-5, reads KAGVTQTPRYLIKTRGQQVTLSCSPISGHRSVSWYQQTPGQGLQFLFEYFSETQRNKGNFPGRFSGRQFSNSRSEMNVSTLELGDSALYLCASSFYDGGAETQYFGPGTRLLVL.

The V gene is TRBV27, the J gene TRBJ2-7, with TRBD2 matching 7 bases. The CDR3 runs to 18 residues. Looked up from germline, CDR1 is MNHEY and CDR2 is SMNVEV (reference sequence). J was trimmed by 7 bases and V by 3 bases; bases with no gene match: 21. DNA for the CDR3: TGTGCCAGCAGTTTCCTCTATGGGCGGGGGAGCCTCTCGGGGGAGCAGTACTTC. It yields the protein CASSFLYGRGSLSGEQYF.

The rearrangement links TRBV5-6 to TRBJ2-7; D might be TRBD1 (6 bases). The CDR3 covers 12 residues. Germline CDR1 is SGHDT and CDR2 is YYEEEE. The V and J ends lost 4 bases and 3 bases respectively, with 8 bases between them. The CDR3 bases are TGTGCCAGCAGCAGGGGGAACTACGAGCAGTACTTC. This sequence encodes CASSRGNYEQYF.

V and J are TRBV4-1 and TRBJ2-2, with D perhaps matching TRBD1 (6 bases). Germline CDR1 MGHRA, CDR2 YSYEKL. The CDR3 is made up of 16 amino acids. V dropped 3 bases and J dropped 9 bases, with 20 bases sitting between them. The CDR3, as DNA: TGCGCCAGCAGCCAGTCAGCAACAGGGATTGGCAGGGAGCTGTTTTTT. Protein: CASSQSATGIGRELFF.

The chain joins TRBV27 to TRBJ2-7, with D maybe TRBD1 (7 bases). The CDR3 spans 15 residues. V gave up 0 bases and J gave up 7 bases, with 16 bases separating them. The germline gives CDR1 MNHEY, CDR2 SMNVEV (reference sequence). Here the CDR3 DNA reads TGTGCCAGCAGTTTATCGACTGGAGGGGGCGGAGAGCAGTACTTC. It translates to CASSLSTGGGGEQYF.

This clone was seen only once. The chain links TRBV7-9 to TRBJ2-7, with a tentative D call TRBD2 (5 bases). The germline V gene has CDR1 SEHNR and CDR2 FQNEAQ (reference sequence). The CDR3 loop spans 15 amino acids. Trimming shortened V by 5 bases and J by 7 bases, and 21 bases separated the two germline ends. The CDR3 sequence: CASSPLLGQRSEQYF. The DNA for the CDR3 is TGTGCCAGCAGCCCCCTCCTAGGGCAGCGGTCGGAGCAGTACTTC.

The DNA of the CDR3 is TGTGCCAGCAGCCAAGATGAGTTGGTTAGCGGAGATACGCAGTATTTT. This encodes CASSQDELVSGDTQYF. This chain uses TRBV4-2 with TRBJ2-3, with D perhaps matching TRBD2 (6 bases). This CDR3 contains 16 residues. The V gene's germline CDR1 is LGHNA and CDR2 YNFKEQ. The V end lost 0 bases, the J end lost 5 bases, and 15 bases lay between the germline ends.

The V and J genes are TRBV7-9 and TRBJ2-3; no definite D call. Germline assignment: CDR1 SEHNR and CDR2 FQNEAQ (reference sequence). The CDR3 extends over 13 amino acids. The V gene lost 6 bases and the J gene lost 4 bases, with 11 bases spanning the gap. CDR3 in amino acids: CASSPRGADTQYF. For the CDR3, the DNA is TGTGCCAGCAGTCCCCGAGGTGCAGATACGCAGTATTTT.

This chain's CDR3 is CSVVGEKGRSEQYF. CDR3 sequence (DNA): TGCAGCGTTGTGGGGGAAAAAGGGCGGAGCGAGCAGTACTTC. The genes are TRBV29-1 and TRBJ2-7; either TRBD1 or TRBD2 may supply D (5 bases each). CDR1 and CDR2 from the germline V gene are SQVTM and ANQGSEA. V was clipped by 4 bases and J by 6 bases, with 19 bases between them. The CDR3 extends over 14 amino acids.